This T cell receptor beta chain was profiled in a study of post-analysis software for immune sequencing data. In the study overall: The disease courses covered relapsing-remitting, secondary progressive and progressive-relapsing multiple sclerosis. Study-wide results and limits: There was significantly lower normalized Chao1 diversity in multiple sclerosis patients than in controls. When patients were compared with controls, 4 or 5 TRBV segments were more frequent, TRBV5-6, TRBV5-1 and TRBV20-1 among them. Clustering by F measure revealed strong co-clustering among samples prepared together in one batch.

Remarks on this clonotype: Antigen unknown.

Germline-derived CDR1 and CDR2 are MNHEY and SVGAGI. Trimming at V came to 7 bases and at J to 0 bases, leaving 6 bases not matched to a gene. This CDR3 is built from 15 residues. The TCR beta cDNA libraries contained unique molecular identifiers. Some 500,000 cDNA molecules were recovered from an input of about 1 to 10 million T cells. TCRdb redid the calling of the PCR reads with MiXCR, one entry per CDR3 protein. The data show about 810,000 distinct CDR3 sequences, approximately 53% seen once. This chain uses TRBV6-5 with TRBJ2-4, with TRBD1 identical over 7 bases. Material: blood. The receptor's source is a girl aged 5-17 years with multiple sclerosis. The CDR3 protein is CASTQRGLAKNIQYF. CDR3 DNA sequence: TGTGCCAGCACCCAAAGGGGGCTAGCCAAAAACATTCAGTACTTC.